This paragraph reports one TCR beta chain. What it binds is not known. This sample stems from a study of shared clonotypes between healthy human individuals. Regarding the study as a whole: Donor clonotype sharing was expected to depend on sequencing depth.

Positive CCR7 selection of CD45RO-negative cells yielded the naive CD8 cells, and terminally differentiated effector memory CD45RA+ cells were excluded. Germline V gives CDR1 MNHEY, CDR2 SMNVEV (reference sequence). The V end was cut by 6 bases, the J end by 3 bases, with 11 bases between. There are 14 residues in the CDR3. Method: immunoSEQ multiplex PCR; TCRdb's copy keeps in-frame clones and lacks some. The sample includes under 600,000 clones, roughly 98% seen only once; the top ten take 0.25% to 0.35%. The source is a man aged 25-45 years in good health. This chain joins TRBV27 and TRBJ2-2; D possibly matches TRBD1 or TRBD2 (5 bases each). Material: naive CD8+ T cells sorted from blood. Written as DNA, the CDR3 is TGTGCCAGCAGGACTCGGGGCTACACCGGGGAGCTGTTTTTT. Amino acids: CASRTRGYTGELFF.